The rows below give T cell receptor beta chains drawn from one sample of a study of human T cells and chemical hapten exposure. TCRdb independently ran MiXCR on the RACE reads; one entry per CDR3 protein. This sample has around 75,000 distinct CDR3 sequences; 10% occur once, and the top ten carry 6.5% to 8.5%. Source: whole blood, taken in connection with sensitization to the hapten diphenylcyclopropenone (DPC). The receptors derive from a woman in her 50s with alopecia areata. Some clones in this sample may be carry-over from other donors' samples. Each CDR3 is given with its conserved first and last residue. D genes are given only for firm matches. Rows may omit the clone size; those that give it use once, few, many or a size class.

j_call clone_size v_call d_call cdr3_aa cdr3_nt
TRBJ2-3 few TRBV19 NA CASSTRTVLTDTQYF TGTGCCAGTAGTACCAGGACAGTCCTCACAGATACGCAGTATTTT
TRBJ2-2 NA TRBV14 NA CASSQDLGRGTGELFF TGTGCCAGCAGCCAAGATCTGGGAAGAGGCACCGGGGAGCTGTTTTTT
TRBJ2-7 NA TRBV2 TRBD1 CASTPTGSSYEQYF TGTGCCAGCACACCGACAGGGAGCTCCTACGAGCAGTACTTC
TRBJ1-2 many TRBV4-2 NA CASSQGDGTHGYGYTF TGTGCCAGCAGCCAGGGAGATGGGACACATGGCTATGGCTACACCTTC
TRBJ2-5 NA TRBV15 NA CATGAGKTQYF TGTGCCACCGGGGCGGGCAAGACCCAGTACTTC
TRBJ1-1 few TRBV5-1 NA CASSLAGKSNTEAFF TGCGCCAGCAGCTTGGCGGGAAAGTCGAACACTGAAGCTTTCTTT
TRBJ2-1 many TRBV20-1 TRBD2 CSADIGTSGRDEQFF TGCAGTGCCGATATAGGGACTAGCGGGAGAGATGAGCAGTTCTTC
TRBJ2-7 few TRBV12-3/TRBV12-4 NA CASSLTGGGEQYF TGTGCCAGCAGTCTCACAGGAGGCGGAGAGCAGTACTTC
TRBJ1-2 many TRBV20-1 TRBD1 CSARALDRGGYGYTF TGCAGTGCTAGGGCCCTCGACAGGGGAGGCTATGGCTACACCTTC
TRBJ2-5 many TRBV5-5 TRBD2 CASSLALAGALQETQYF TGTGCCAGCAGCTTGGCACTAGCGGGAGCATTGCAAGAGACCCAGTACTTC
TRBJ2-1 few TRBV20-1 TRBD1 CSAKTPGTGDYNEQFF TGCAGTGCAAAGACCCCCGGGACAGGGGACTACAATGAGCAGTTCTTC
TRBJ2-5 many TRBV27 NA CASSFGGSQETQYF TGTGCCAGCAGTTTCGGGGGCAGCCAAGAGACCCAGTACTTC
TRBJ2-1 many TRBV2 TRBD1 CASGTGRDLGQFF TGTGCCAGCGGGACAGGACGCGATTTGGGGCAGTTCTTC
TRBJ2-1 many TRBV5-1 TRBD2 CASSFLAGVRHNEQFF TGCGCCAGCAGCTTCCTAGCGGGAGTACGACACAATGAGCAGTTCTTC
TRBJ2-7 few TRBV18 TRBD2 CASSPGRLYEQYF TGTGCCAGCTCACCCGGGAGGTTGTACGAGCAGTACTTC
TRBJ1-1 many TRBV20-1 NA CSARDQRGRAEAFF TGCAGTGCTAGAGATCAAAGGGGGAGAGCTGAAGCTTTCTTT